The clone carrying this T cell receptor (beta chain) was detected ten times or more. Template material for amplifying TCR beta CDR3 regions consisted of RNA transcripts. HTBI primers were used for first-round RT-PCR of the TCR CDR3. One entry per CDR3 protein, called by TCRdb with MiXCR from the multiplex PCR reads. Among roughly 580,000 distinct CDR3 sequences listed, approximately 15% were seen once. The sample originates from a study of T cells in Graves' hyperthyroidism and ophthalmopathy. Germline V gene sequence: CDR1 SGHNT, CDR2 YENEEA. V dropped 4 bases and J dropped 6; count of bases not matched to a gene: 3. The CDR3 length is 13 residues. Aged 18 to 65, the patients had hyperthyroidism that was newly diagnosed and had lasted under 2 months. Extraction of PBMCs used 10 ml of fresh peripheral blood.

This receptor was identified in a woman aged 25 to 45 with Graves' hyperthyroidism that later progressed to Graves' ophthalmopathy. Source material: blood. V gene TRBV11-3 combines with J gene TRBJ2-7; 10 bases agree with TRBD1. CDR3 loop: CASSSGTGVEQYF. The CDR3 nucleotides read TGTGCCAGCAGCTCCGGGACAGGGGTCGAGCAGTACTTC.